This T cell receptor (beta chain) was identified during a study of blood T cells in healthy people across ages. Study results and limitations: A greater number of naive CD4+ cells and higher diversity distinguished long-lived donors from aged donors.

Drawn from each donor were 7.5 to 10 milliliters of peripheral blood. In the case of this clonotype: Its antigen is unknown.

For the second PCR, which ran for roughly 7 to 11 cycles, a sample-barcoded 5' primer and a J-beta primer mix were used. MiXCR, applied by TCRdb to the 5' RACE reads, yields one record per CDR3 protein. The sample has over 450,000 distinct CDR3 sequences, about 25% seen once; the top ten hold less than 9%. The same data also went into a second study, on T cells of mothers and their children. In that study: Barcodes for each sample and 2-4 random nucleotides were added by the M1S primer used in the second PCR.

Material for sequencing was blood. The sequence came from a boy younger than 18 in good health.

Here the CDR3 DNA reads TGTGCCAGCAGCGGTACAGGGTTAGCCAAAAACATTCAGTACTTC. Encoded protein: CASSGTGLAKNIQYF. The chain uses TRBV7-2 and TRBJ2-4; tentative D call: TRBD1 (6 bases). Germline V gene data show CDR1 as SGHTA and CDR2 as FQGNSA. V lost 5 bases to trimming and J lost 0 bases, with 11 bases between them. The CDR3 sequence is 15 residues long.